This T cell receptor beta chain comes out of a study of CD8 T cells in Susac syndrome. Study outcomes and limitations: That the number of individuals in its TCR sequencing and HLA analysis was relatively small was acknowledged by the study.

In regard to this clonotype: No antigen is known for it.

This CDR3 spans 11 amino acids. With random hexamers, reverse transcription was performed on about 0.5 to 1 ug of RNA. Amplification of the TCR beta CDR3 was carried out by immunoSEQ multiplex PCR, which spanned a total of 54 Vbeta and 13 Jbeta segments. In TCRdb, the immunoSEQ multiplex PCR reads were re-called with MiXCR into one record per CDR3 protein. The sample yields around 79,000 distinct CDR3 sequences, 85% to 95% seen once. TCR beta from blood CD8+ and CD4+ T cells was sequenced. TEMRA cells underwent FACS enrichment and CD8+ and CD4+ T cells underwent negative isolation. Input material: CD8+ T cells from PBMCs. This TCR was recovered from a human donor with multiple sclerosis. This sequence joins TRBV21-1 and TRBJ1-1. TRBV21-1 corresponds to a pseudogene. CDR3 protein: CASGRATEAFF. For the CDR3, the DNA is TGTGCCAGCGGCAGGGCCACTGAAGCTTTCTTT.